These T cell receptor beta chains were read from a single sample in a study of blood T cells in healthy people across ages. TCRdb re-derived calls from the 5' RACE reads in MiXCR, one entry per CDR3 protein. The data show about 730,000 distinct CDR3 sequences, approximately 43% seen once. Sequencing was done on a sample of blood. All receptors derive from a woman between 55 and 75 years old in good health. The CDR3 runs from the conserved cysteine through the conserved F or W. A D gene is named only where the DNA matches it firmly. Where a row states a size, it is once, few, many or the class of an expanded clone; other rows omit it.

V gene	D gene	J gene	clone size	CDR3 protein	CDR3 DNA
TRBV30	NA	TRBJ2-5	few	CAWRLWETQYF	TGTGCCTGGCGTCTGTGGGAGACCCAGTACTTC
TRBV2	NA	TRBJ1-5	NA	CASRPSTGNQPQHF	TGTGCCAGCAGACCGTCAACGGGGAATCAGCCCCAGCATTTT
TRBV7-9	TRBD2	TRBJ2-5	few	CASSLPAGVEETQYF	TGTGCCAGCAGCCTACCGGCGGGGGTAGAAGAGACCCAGTACTTC
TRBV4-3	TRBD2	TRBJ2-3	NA	CASSQDAGGATSGRGDTQYF	TGCGCCAGCAGCCAAGATGCAGGGGGCGCGACTAGCGGGAGGGGAGATACGCAGTATTTT
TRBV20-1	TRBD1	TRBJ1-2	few	CSASAPGTGNYGYTF	TGCAGTGCTAGCGCTCCCGGGACAGGGAACTATGGCTACACCTTC
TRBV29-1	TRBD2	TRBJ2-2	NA	CSGERENTGELFF	TGCAGCGGCGAGCGGGAGAACACCGGGGAGCTGTTTTTT
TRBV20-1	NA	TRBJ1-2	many	CSAGIYGYTF	TGCAGTGCTGGAATCTATGGCTACACCTTC
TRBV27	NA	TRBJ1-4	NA	CASGLKAMREKLFF	TGTGCCAGCGGTTTAAAAGCGATGCGGGAAAAACTGTTTTTT
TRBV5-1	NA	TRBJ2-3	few	CASAPGYGAVITDTQYF	TGCGCCAGCGCGCCCGGGTATGGCGCGGTAATCACAGATACGCAGTATTTT
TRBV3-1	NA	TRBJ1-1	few	CASSQGTWNTEAFF	TGTGCCAGCAGCCAAGGAACATGGAACACTGAAGCTTTCTTT
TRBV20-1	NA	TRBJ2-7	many	CSARDSGLQQYF	TGCAGTGCTAGAGATTCGGGACTTCAACAGTACTTC
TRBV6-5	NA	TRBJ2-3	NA	CASSYGSGVDTQYF	TGTGCCAGCAGTTACGGGAGTGGGGTAGATACGCAGTATTTT
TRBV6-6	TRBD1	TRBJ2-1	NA	CASSTRTGISYNEQFF	TGTGCCAGCAGTACGCGGACAGGAATCTCCTACAATGAGCAGTTCTTC
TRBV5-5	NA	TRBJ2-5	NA	CASSYLQNQETQYF	TGTGCCAGCAGCTATCTCCAAAATCAAGAGACCCAGTACTTC
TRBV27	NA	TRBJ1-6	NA	CASSLMGFGSYNSPLHF	TGTGCCAGCAGTTTGATGGGTTTTGGCTCCTATAATTCACCCCTCCACTTT
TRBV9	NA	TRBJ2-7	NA	CASSVREGRFFPYEQYF	TGTGCCAGCAGCGTTAGGGAAGGGAGGTTCTTTCCCTACGAGCAGTACTTC
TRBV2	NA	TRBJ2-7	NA	CATGPGGVGTYEQYF	TGTGCCACCGGTCCCGGAGGGGTTGGGACCTACGAGCAGTACTTC
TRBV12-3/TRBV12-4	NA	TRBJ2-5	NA	CASSPQGTQYF	TGTGCCAGCAGCCCTCAGGGGACCCAGTACTTC
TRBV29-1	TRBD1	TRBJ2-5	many	CSVDMIGDSQETQYF	TGCAGCGTTGATATGATAGGGGACAGCCAAGAGACCCAGTACTTC
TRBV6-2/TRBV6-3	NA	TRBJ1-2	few	CASSYDGGFYGYTF	TGTGCCAGCAGTTACGACGGGGGTTTCTATGGCTACACCTTC
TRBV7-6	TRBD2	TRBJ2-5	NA	CASSLDGGVQETQYF	TGTGCCAGCAGCTTAGACGGGGGGGTCCAAGAGACCCAGTACTTC
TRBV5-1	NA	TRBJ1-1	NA	CASSAVAPLNTEAFF	TGCGCCAGCAGCGCGGTCGCACCTTTGAACACTGAAGCTTTCTTT
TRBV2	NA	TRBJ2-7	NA	CASSPGGGLIYEQYF	TGTGCCAGCAGTCCAGGGGGAGGACTAATCTACGAGCAGTACTTC
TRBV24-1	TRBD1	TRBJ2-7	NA	CATSDAAGTGLYEQYF	TGTGCCACCAGTGATGCAGCCGGGACAGGACTCTACGAGCAGTACTTC
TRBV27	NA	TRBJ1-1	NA	CASSATPSEAFF	TGTGCCAGCAGTGCGACACCATCTGAAGCTTTCTTT
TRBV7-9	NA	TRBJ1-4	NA	CASSLGTGGNEKLFF	TGTGCCAGCAGCTTAGGCACAGGAGGGAATGAAAAACTGTTTTTT
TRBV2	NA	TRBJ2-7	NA	CASSEVSEQYF	TGTGCCAGCAGTGAGGTTAGCGAGCAGTACTTC
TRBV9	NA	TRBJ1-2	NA	CASGPLRADYGYTF	TGTGCCAGCGGCCCCCTCAGGGCTGACTATGGCTACACCTTC
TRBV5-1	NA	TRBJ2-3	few	CASSLEAGQADTQYF	TGCGCCAGCAGCTTGGAGGCAGGACAAGCAGATACGCAGTATTTT
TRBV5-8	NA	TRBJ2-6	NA	CASSSGSDSGANVLTF	TGTGCCAGCAGCTCAGGGAGTGACTCTGGGGCCAACGTCCTGACTTTC
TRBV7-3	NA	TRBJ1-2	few	CASSRSRGDYYGYTF	TGTGCCAGCAGCCGAAGTCGTGGGGACTACTATGGCTACACCTTC
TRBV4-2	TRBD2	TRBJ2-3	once	CASNQDLSGSTDTQYF	TGTGCCAGCAACCAAGATCTTAGCGGGAGCACAGATACGCAGTATTTT
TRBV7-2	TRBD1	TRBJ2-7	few	CAYSGAKNRGYNEQYF	TGTGCCTACAGTGGTGCCAAGAACAGGGGGTACAACGAGCAGTACTTC
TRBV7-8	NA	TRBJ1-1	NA	CASSLVRENTEAFF	TGTGCCAGCAGCTTGGTCAGGGAGAACACTGAAGCTTTCTTT
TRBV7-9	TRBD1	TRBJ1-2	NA	CASTTGARYYSYTF	TGTGCCAGTACGACAGGGGCACGTTACTATAGCTACACCTTC
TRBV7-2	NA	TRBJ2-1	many	CASRKGDSYNEQFF	TGTGCCAGCAGGAAGGGGGACTCGTACAATGAGCAGTTCTTC
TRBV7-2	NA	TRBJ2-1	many	CASSFLGTDVSYEQFF	TGTGCCAGCAGCTTTCTCGGGACTGATGTCTCGTATGAGCAGTTCTTC
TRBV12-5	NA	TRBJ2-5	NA	CASGLVRRGQETQYF	TGTGCTAGTGGTTTGGTACGCCGGGGCCAAGAGACCCAGTACTTC
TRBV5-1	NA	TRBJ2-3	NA	CASSLSQNTDTQYF	TGCGCCAGCAGCTTGAGTCAGAACACAGATACGCAGTATTTT
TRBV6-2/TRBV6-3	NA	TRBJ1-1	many	CASSSDLPNTEAFF	TGTGCCAGCAGTTCGGACTTACCGAACACTGAAGCTTTCTTT
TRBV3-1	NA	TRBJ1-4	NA	CASSQLGDSSNEKLFF	TGTGCCAGCAGCCAACTCGGGGACTCCTCTAATGAAAAATTGTTTTTT
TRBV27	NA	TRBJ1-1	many	CASSLEAGLNTEAFF	TGTGCCAGCAGTTTAGAGGCAGGGCTGAACACTGAAGCTTTCTTT
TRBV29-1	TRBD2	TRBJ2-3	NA	CSARPSGRGTDTQYF	TGCAGCGCCCGCCCATCAGGGCGGGGGACAGATACGCAGTATTTT
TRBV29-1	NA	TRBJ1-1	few	CSAEGMGTEAFF	TGCAGCGCCGAGGGTATGGGTACTGAAGCTTTCTTT
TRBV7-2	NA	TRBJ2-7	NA	CASGLGGPPYEQYF	TGTGCCAGCGGCCTAGGCGGCCCGCCCTACGAGCAGTACTTC
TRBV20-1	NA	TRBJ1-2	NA	CSAGRGAEGYTF	TGCAGTGCGGGCCGCGGGGCGGAGGGCTACACCTTC
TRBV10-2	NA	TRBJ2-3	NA	CASSRGQTSTDTQYF	TGCGCCAGCAGTCGTGGACAGACAAGCACAGATACGCAGTATTTT
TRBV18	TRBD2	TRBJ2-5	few	CASSPLATSGQETQYF	TGTGCCAGCTCGCCGTTGGCGACTAGCGGACAAGAGACCCAGTACTTC
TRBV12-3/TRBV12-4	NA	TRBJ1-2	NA	CASSQLRSTF	TGTGCCAGCAGCCAGCTCCGATCCACCTTC
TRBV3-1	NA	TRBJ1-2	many	CASSQGPFMGYTF	TGTGCCAGCAGCCAAGGCCCCTTCATGGGCTACACCTTC
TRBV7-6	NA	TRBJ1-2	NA	CASSPRESRDYGYTF	TGTGCCAGCAGCCCGAGGGAGAGCAGGGACTATGGCTACACCTTC
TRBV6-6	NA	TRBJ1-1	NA	CASNLRRGRTEAFF	TGTGCCAGCAACCTCCGACGTGGTCGTACTGAAGCTTTCTTT
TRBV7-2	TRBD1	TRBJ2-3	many	CASSLGQGRTDTQYF	TGTGCCAGCAGCTTGGGACAGGGCCGCACAGATACGCAGTATTTT
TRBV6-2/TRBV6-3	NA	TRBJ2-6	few	CASSYLTVSGANVLTF	TGTGCCAGCAGTTACCTCACAGTCTCTGGGGCCAACGTCCTGACTTTC
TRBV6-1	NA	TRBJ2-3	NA	CASSESGVGTDTQYF	TGTGCCAGCAGTGAATCAGGGGTTGGCACAGATACGCAGTATTTT
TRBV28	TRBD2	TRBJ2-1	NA	CASSPTSEGEQFF	TGTGCCAGCAGCCCCACTAGCGAGGGTGAGCAGTTCTTC
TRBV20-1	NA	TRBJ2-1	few	CSARVWSSDEQFF	TGCAGTGCTAGAGTGTGGAGTAGCGATGAGCAGTTCTTC
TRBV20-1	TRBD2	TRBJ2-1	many	CSAITTSGGLSYNEQFF	TGCAGTGCGATAACGACTAGCGGGGGCCTCTCCTACAATGAGCAGTTCTTC
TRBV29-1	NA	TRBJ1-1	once	CSVSTGRNTEAFF	TGCAGCGTTAGTACAGGGCGGAACACTGAAGCTTTCTTT